What follows are 17 T cell receptor beta chains derived from one specimen sequenced in a study of cytomegalovirus exposure and HLA in healthy donors. The PCR ran on 60 Vbeta and 13 Jbeta primers. Profiling relied on immunoSEQ multiplex PCR, and the TCRdb table lists in-frame clones only, not all of them. The data show about 130,000 clones, about 81% seen once. Sequencing was carried out using PBMCs. These receptor sequences come from a woman in her 50s in good health and CMV-seropositive.

The chain uses TRBV4-2 and TRBJ1-2; unclear D gene. V was trimmed by 1 base and J by 4 bases, leaving 16 bases between them. This CDR3 is built from 16 residues. Germline CDR1 and CDR2: LGHNA and YNFKEQ. The DNA of the CDR3 is TGTGCCAGCAGCCAAGTTTCGAGTAACTCCCCCTATGGCTACACCTTC. It is translated as CASSQVSSNSPYGYTF.

This chain connects TRBV6-1 to TRBJ1-2; weak D call: TRBD1 (5 bases). From germline, CDR1 is MNHNS and CDR2 SASEGT. V was pared by 10 bases and J by 3 bases, with 18 bases between. CDR3 length: 14 amino acids. The CDR3 protein is CAIALRQSYYGYTF. CDR3 in DNA: TGTGCCATCGCGTTGAGACAGTCCTACTATGGCTACACCTTC.

The chain recombines TRBV27 with TRBJ1-2, with D perhaps matching TRBD1 (6 bases). Germline-derived CDR1 and CDR2 are MNHEY and SMNVEV (reference sequence). The V gene lost 2 bases and the J gene lost 3 bases, with 19 bases spanning the gap. The CDR3 contains 17 residues. In nucleotides, the CDR3 is TGTGCCAGCAGTTTAAACTTCCGGACAGCTGCGGACTATGGCTACACCTTC. Its translation is CASSLNFRTAADYGYTF.

The gene calls are TRBV5-5 and TRBJ2-3; D is unclear. This CDR3 region has 15 residues. The germline V gene encodes CDR1 SGHKS and CDR2 YYEKEE (reference sequence). V lost 0 bases and J 0 bases, leaving 8 bases between the germline ends. The CDR3 region is CASSLGAISTDTQYF. The CDR3 bases are TGTGCCAGCAGCTTGGGGGCCATCAGCACAGATACGCAGTATTTT.

About this clone: At the DNA level, this CDR3 is encoded by other sequences in the same sample as well. The chain couples TRBV7-2 to TRBJ2-3; TRBD2 is a possible D gene (6 bases). Trimming shortened V by 3 bases and J by 0 bases, and 7 bases separated the two germline ends. Germline-derived CDR1 and CDR2 are SGHTA and FQGNSA. The length of the CDR3 is 14 residues. CDR3 coding DNA: TGTGCCAGCAGCTTGGGACTTAGCACAGATACGCAGTATTTT. It yields the protein CASSLGLSTDTQYF.

V is TRBV18 and J is TRBJ1-4; tentatively, D is TRBD1 (5 bases). The CDR3 totals 15 residues. Germline CDR1 reads KGHSH; CDR2 reads LQKENI. Trimming shortened V by 2 bases and J by 7 bases, and 14 bases separated the two germline ends. CDR3 sequence reads: CASSPTWGEGEKLFF. CDR3 sequence (DNA): TGTGCCAGCTCACCAACGTGGGGGGAAGGTGAAAAACTGTTTTTT. The complete variable domain, with remaining parts taken from reference TRBV18 and TRBJ1-4, reads NAGVMQNPRHLVRRRGQEARLRCSPMKGHSHVYWYRQLPEEGLKFMVYLQKENIIDESGMPKERFSAEFPKEGPSILRIQQVVRGDSAAYFCASSPTWGEGEKLFFGSGTQLSVL.

This rearrangement joins TRBV29-1 to TRBJ2-2; 10 nucleotides match TRBD2. V gave up 0 bases and J gave up 5 bases; unmatched junction bases: 21. There are 21 residues in the CDR3. The germline V gene encodes CDR1 SQVTM and CDR2 ANQGSEA. This CDR3 is CSVEEFRPLAGIGGKTGELFF. CDR3 DNA sequence: TGCAGCGTTGAAGAATTTCGGCCACTAGCGGGGATTGGGGGAAAGACCGGGGAGCTGTTTTTT.

This clone has just a few counts. The chain recombines TRBV7-9 with TRBJ1-1; D gene uncertain. CDR1 is SEHNR and CDR2 is FQNEAQ in the germline V gene (reference sequence). This CDR3 region has 12 residues. V lost 6 bases and J lost 5, with 10 bases in between. The CDR3 is CASSSDFTEAFF. Written as DNA, the CDR3 is TGTGCCAGCAGTTCAGATTTTACTGAAGCTTTCTTT.

J is TRBJ2-7 and V is TRBV27; 7 bases map to TRBD2. Unmatched junction bases numbered 3, after V lost 5 bases and J lost 2 bases. CDR1 is MNHEY and CDR2 is SMNVEV in the germline V gene (reference sequence). The CDR3 loop spans 13 amino acids. The CDR3 DNA reads as TGTGCCAGCAGTCCCGGACTAGCCTACGAGCAGTACTTC. The encoded protein is CASSPGLAYEQYF.

This clone was observed a single time. V is TRBV5-4 and J is TRBJ2-3, with 8 bases aligning to TRBD2. This CDR3 is built from 17 residues. V was clipped by 1 base and J by 2 bases; unmatched bases: 9. Germline V gene sequence: CDR1 SGHNT, CDR2 YYREEE (reference sequence). In DNA form, the CDR3 reads TGTGCCAGCAGCTTGTGGTTAACGGGAGGGCCCACAGATACGCAGTATTTT. Protein product: CASSLWLTGGPTDTQYF.

The J gene is TRBJ1-6, the V gene TRBV28, with D possibly TRBD1 on 6 matching bases. CDR3 length equals 13 residues. The V gene lost 8 bases and the J gene lost 9 bases, with 14 bases spanning the gap. Germline CDR1 and CDR2: MDHEN and SYDVKM. CDR3 residues: CASLRGIGSPLHF. The CDR3 DNA reads TGTGCCAGCCTTAGGGGGATCGGTTCACCCCTCCACTTT.

This clone occurred a few times. The chain uses TRBV2 and TRBJ2-5, with TRBD2 matching 7 bases. The CDR3 sequence is 14 residues long. Unmatched junction bases numbered 7, after V lost 4 bases and J lost 5 bases. Per germline, CDR1 SNHLY and CDR2 FYNNEI. Here the CDR3 DNA reads TGTGCCAGCAGTGTGGGGCTAGCGGTGGAGACCCAGTACTTC. Its translation is CASSVGLAVETQYF.

This chain joins TRBV6-1 and TRBJ1-5; the match to TRBD1 covers 9 bases. Germline V gene data show CDR1 as MNHNS and CDR2 as SASEGT. V was clipped by 7 bases and J by 1 base; unmatched bases: 5. CDR3 length: 15 residues. CDR3 residues: CASTYGTGSNQPQHF. CDR3 DNA: TGTGCCAGCACCTACGGGACAGGGAGCAATCAGCCCCAGCATTTT.

This clone has just one count. V gene TRBV4-3 combines with J gene TRBJ1-4, with D possibly TRBD1 on 5 matching bases. Germline CDR1 reads LGHNA; CDR2 reads YSLEER. V was trimmed by 0 bases and J by 12 bases, leaving 14 bases between them. This CDR3 is 14 amino acids long. CDR3 sequence (DNA): TGCGCCAGCAGCCAAGAAAACGCAGTAGGGGAACTGTTTTTT. This encodes CASSQENAVGELFF.

This clone came up once. The chain employs TRBV10-3 and TRBJ1-1, with D tentatively TRBD1 (6 bases). Trimming removed 0 bases at V and 8 bases at J, with 19 bases between. Germline V gene sequence: CDR1 ENHRY, CDR2 SYGVKD. The CDR3 runs to 16 residues. CDR3 in DNA: TGTGCCATCAGTGAGTCGACTTGGACAGTAGGAGAGGAAGCTTTCTTT. It is translated as CAISESTWTVGEEAFF.

The rearrangement uses TRBV9 and TRBJ1-4; D unresolved. The CDR3 length is 15 residues. Trimming cost V 7 bases and J 0 bases, with 13 bases left between them. CDR1 SGDLS and CDR2 YYNGEE come from the germline V gene. CDR3 region: CASAPGGTTNEKLFF. In nucleotides, the CDR3 is TGTGCCAGCGCCCCAGGTGGAACAACTAATGAAAAACTGTTTTTT. The full variable domain, in which reference TRBV9 and TRBJ1-4 provide the parts outside the CDR3, is DSGVTQTPKHLITATGQRVTLRCSPRSGDLSVYWYQQSLDQGLQFLIQYYNGEERAKGNILERFSAQQFPDLHSELNLSSLELGDSALYFCASAPGGTTNEKLFFGSGTQLSVL.

This clone was recorded a few times. The chain uses TRBV6-1 and TRBJ1-5; D perhaps matches TRBD1 (6 bases). Germline CDR1 reads MNHNS; CDR2 reads SASEGT. This CDR3 is built from 14 residues. V shed 5 bases and J shed 8 bases, with 16 bases lying between them. In nucleotides, the CDR3 is TGTGCCAGCAGTTTTTCCCTACAGGGCGAGCCCCAGCATTTT. This sequence encodes CASSFSLQGEPQHF.